This T cell receptor (beta chain) was found in a study of T cell responses to AZD1222 COVID-19 vaccine. This clone appeared once. Its cognate antigen is unknown. Here immunoSEQ multiplex PCR was the method, and the copy in TCRdb shows in-frame clones only, minus some. The data contain 150,000 to 200,000 clones, approximately 90% of them singletons. Study-wide points: Clonal diversity may have been underestimated, and the donors were mostly white British, with more females than males. Repertoires were obtained solely post-peak T cell response.

V was pared by 4 bases and J by 3 bases, with 16 bases between. The V gene's germline CDR1 is SGHRS and CDR2 YFSETQ. The CDR3 has 15 amino acids. V and J are TRBV5-1 and TRBJ1-1; D is undetermined. This clonotype was obtained from an adult who received the AZD1222 COVID-19 vaccine. The sequencing used peripheral blood, collected 28 days after the second AZD1222 dose. As DNA, the CDR3 is TGCGCCAGCAGCCTCGCCGGGCCCCCGGACACTGAAGCTTTCTTT. Its protein product is CASSLAGPPDTEAFF.